A single sample is the source of the 21 T cell receptor beta chains below, sequenced in a study of T cells after yellow fever vaccination. TCRdb re-called the 5' RACE reads with MiXCR, one entry per CDR3 protein. The table shows roughly 500,000 distinct CDR3 sequences, with 15% to 20% occurring only once. The specimen comprised PBMCs, sampled 15 days after the yellow fever booster vaccination. These receptors all come from a man aged 25 to 40 who received the YFV17D yellow fever vaccine.

This clonotype appeared a few times. The rearrangement uses TRBV5-1 and TRBJ2-1; the match to TRBD1 covers 7 bases. J lost 6 bases, V lost 2 bases, and 8 bases had no gene match. The CDR3 sequence is 15 residues long. Germline CDR1 and CDR2: SGHRS and YFSETQ. CDR3 DNA sequence: TGCGCCAGCAGCTTCCAAGGACAGGAAACCAATGAGCAGTTCTTC. It yields the protein CASSFQGQETNEQFF.

The chain uses TRBV7-8 and TRBJ2-5; 7 bases match TRBD2. Germline V CDR1 and CDR2: SGHVS, FQNEAQ. CDR3 length: 15 residues. V lost 8 bases, J lost 7 bases, and 16 bases stayed unmatched. The DNA of the CDR3 is TGTGCCAGCGGACCCCTAGCGGCCAAACCAGCGACCCAGTACTTC. Translation: CASGPLAAKPATQYF.

This clonotype was detected only a few times. The chain joins TRBV5-1 to TRBJ2-4, with D perhaps assigned TRBD1 or TRBD2 (5 bases each). Trimming shortened V by 2 bases and J by 6 bases, and 18 bases separated the two germline ends. Per the germline V gene, CDR1 is SGHRS and CDR2 is YFSETQ. This CDR3 has 16 amino acids. The CDR3 nucleotides read TGCGCCAGCAGCTTAGGGCCTCGGAATGGGGGAAACATTCAGTACTTC. Protein: CASSLGPRNGGNIQYF.

This clonotype was detected a few times. In nucleotides, the CDR3 is TGTGCCAGTAGTCGACAGGATAGGGACACCGGGGAGCTGTTTTTT. It specifies CASSRQDRDTGELFF. The chain has TRBV19 and TRBJ2-2; perhaps TRBD1 as D (6 bases). V dropped 5 bases and J dropped 3 bases, with 13 bases sitting between them. This CDR3 is built from 15 residues. The germline CDR1 and CDR2 sequences are LNHDA and SQIVND (reference sequence).

The V gene is TRBV5-1, the J gene TRBJ1-2; D remains ambiguous. Trimming shortened V by 0 bases and J by 4 bases, and 10 bases separated the two germline ends. This CDR3 contains 14 residues. Germline-derived CDR1 and CDR2 are SGHRS and YFSETQ. CDR3 sequence: CASSLEPAGYGYTF. For the CDR3, the DNA is TGCGCCAGCAGCTTGGAGCCAGCAGGCTATGGCTACACCTTC.

This clonotype was counted a few times. The rearrangement joins TRBV4-3 to TRBJ2-1, with TRBD1 matching over 9 bases. Germline V CDR1 and CDR2: LGHNA, YSLEER. This CDR3 contains 15 residues. V gave up 0 bases and J gave up 16 bases; unmatched junction bases: 13. The CDR3 DNA is TGCGCCAGCAGCCAAGATTTTACAGGGGGCGCGAGTAAATTCTTC. Amino acids: CASSQDFTGGASKFF.

There are a few counts of this clonotype. V and J are TRBV27 and TRBJ2-2; a weak D match, TRBD1 (6 bases). CDR3 length: 15 amino acids. Germline lookup yields CDR1 MNHEY and CDR2 SMNVEV (reference sequence). V gave up 7 bases and J gave up 5 bases, with 17 bases separating them. The CDR3, as DNA: TGTGCCAGCACCCCTAGGACAGTAAATACCGGGGAGCTGTTTTTT. Encoded protein: CASTPRTVNTGELFF.

The chain employs TRBV6-1 and TRBJ2-7; 10 positions match TRBD2. Germline trimming cut 6 bases from V and 0 bases from J; bases unmatched to any gene: 11. Germline V gene data show CDR1 as MNHNS and CDR2 as SASEGT. The CDR3 has 17 amino acids. CDR3 DNA: TGTGCCAGCAGAAGTTACGGTAGCGGGGGGAGCTCCTACGAGCAGTACTTC. Protein product: CASRSYGSGGSSYEQYF.

This clonotype was observed at least ten times. The V call is TRBV5-1, the J call TRBJ2-1; D not certain. V was shortened by 0 bases and J by 10 bases, with 8 bases between the two germline ends. Germline V lookup: CDR1 SGHRS, CDR2 YFSETQ. The CDR3 totals 12 residues. CDR3 sequence: CASSLVASEQFF. The CDR3 DNA reads TGCGCCAGCAGCTTGGTGGCCAGCGAGCAGTTCTTC.

This clonotype was observed a handful of times. In DNA form, the CDR3 reads TGTGCCAGCAGTTATCACGTGGACAGACTTACCTACGAGCAGTACTTC. It is translated as CASSYHVDRLTYEQYF. The rearrangement uses TRBV6-2 or TRBV6-3 and TRBJ2-7; D is possibly TRBD1 (6 bases). V was trimmed by 3 bases and J by 2 bases, leaving 17 bases between them. Germline V gene data show CDR1 as MNHEY and CDR2 as SVGEGT. CDR3 length: 16 amino acids.

This clonotype was seen only a few times. This chain uses TRBV20-1 with TRBJ2-1; 9 nucleotides line up with TRBD2. This CDR3 is built from 14 residues. Germline CDR1 and CDR2: DFQATT and SNEGSKA (reference sequence). V shed 4 bases and J 1 base; nucleotides not matched to a gene: 2. The DNA for the CDR3 is TGCAGTGCTAAGCGGGAGGTGTCCTACAATGAGCAGTTCTTC. This codes for CSAKREVSYNEQFF.

The CDR3 region has the DNA TGTGCCAGCAGCGACGATACTGGAAAACTGTTTTTT. Its protein is CASSDDTGKLFF. This chain links TRBV7-9 with TRBJ1-4; D uncertain. The V and J ends lost 5 bases and 10 bases respectively, with 11 bases between them. The germline gives CDR1 SEHNR, CDR2 FQNEAQ (reference sequence). This CDR3 region has 12 residues.

This clonotype was counted a few times. The V and J genes are TRBV29-1 and TRBJ2-1; D is possibly TRBD2 (6 bases). Between the trimmed V and J ends, which lost 4 bases and 7 bases, there was a span of 23 bases. The V gene's germline CDR1 is SQVTM and CDR2 ANQGSEA. This CDR3 contains 16 residues. As DNA, the CDR3 is TGCAGCGTTGGTTTTACCGGGACTCCGGCGGCAAATGAGCAGTTCTTC. Translated: CSVGFTGTPAANEQFF.

This clonotype was detected only a few times. V usage is TRBV10-3 and J usage is TRBJ2-5; 7 positions agree with TRBD2. The CDR3 runs to 13 residues. Germline CDR1 is ENHRY and CDR2 is SYGVKD. With V trimmed by 6 bases and J by 5 bases, 6 bases remained unmatched. The CDR3: CAIRAGVLETQYF. Written as DNA, the CDR3 is TGTGCCATCAGGGCGGGAGTTCTGGAGACCCAGTACTTC.

The V and J genes are TRBV11-2 and TRBJ2-3; 11 bases fit TRBD2. The CDR3 length is 15 residues. The germline CDR1 and CDR2 sequences are SGHAT and FQNNGV. The V and J ends lost 3 bases and 4 bases, in that order; junction bases with no gene match: 3. CDR3 amino acids: CASSLVAGGPDTQYF. The CDR3 DNA is TGTGCCAGCAGCTTGGTAGCGGGAGGGCCAGATACGCAGTATTTT. The full variable domain, completed using reference TRBV11-2 and TRBJ2-3, is EAGVAQSPRYKIIEKRQSVAFWCNPISGHATLYWYQQILGQGPKLLIQFQNNGVVDDSQLPKDRFSAERLKGVDSTLKIQPAKLEDSAVYLCASSLVAGGPDTQYFGPGTRLTVL.

The chain is built from TRBV20-1 and TRBJ1-5, with D possibly TRBD1 on 5 matching bases. Germline V gene lookup returns CDR1 DFQATT and CDR2 SNEGSKA (reference sequence). There are 15 residues in the CDR3. Trimming shortened V by 0 bases and J by 9 bases, and 18 bases separated the two germline ends. CDR3 loop: CSAREPGQAGGPQHF. The DNA for the CDR3 is TGCAGTGCTAGAGAGCCCGGGCAGGCCGGGGGGCCCCAGCATTTT.

The sample holds a few counts of this clonotype. The chain joins TRBV27 to TRBJ2-7, with 16 bases fitting TRBD2. The CDR3 spans 13 residues. CDR1 is MNHEY, CDR2 SMNVEV, per germline (reference sequence). V gave up 8 bases and J gave up 6 bases; unmatched junction bases: 1. The CDR3 loop reads CASGTSGRAEQYF. CDR3 bases: TGTGCCAGCGGGACTAGCGGGAGGGCCGAGCAGTACTTC.

This clonotype was counted between two and nine times. The chain has TRBV7-8 and TRBJ2-2, with 9 nucleotides matching TRBD2. The CDR3 has 15 amino acids. The germline V gene encodes CDR1 SGHVS and CDR2 FQNEAQ. V lost 7 bases to trimming and J lost 6 bases; unmatched junction nucleotides: 9. For the CDR3, the DNA is TGTGCCAGCAACCCAGCGGGAGGTTTGTCCGGGGAGCTGTTTTTT. Protein product: CASNPAGGLSGELFF.

The table lists this clonotype with a few counts. V and J are TRBV28 and TRBJ1-5; perhaps TRBD1 as D (5 bases). This CDR3 is 12 amino acids long. The germline V gene encodes CDR1 MDHEN and CDR2 SYDVKM. Trimming removed 7 bases at V and 5 bases at J, with 9 bases between. This chain's CDR3 is CASNLQDQPQHF. CDR3 in DNA: TGTGCCAGCAATCTACAGGATCAGCCCCAGCATTTT.

The chain has TRBV4-3 and TRBJ2-3; D possibly corresponds to TRBD2 (6 bases). V was cut by 0 bases and J by 5 bases, with 9 bases left in between. The germline gives CDR1 LGHNA, CDR2 YSLEER. The CDR3 loop spans 14 amino acids. The CDR3 region has the DNA TGCGCCAGCAGCCAAGAAGGACTAAGAGATACGCAGTATTTT. The encoded protein is CASSQEGLRDTQYF.

This clonotype was seen only a few times. The CDR3 region has the DNA TGTGCCAGCAGTCACCCGCGTGCGCTCGATGAGCAGTTCTTC. The encoded protein is CASSHPRALDEQFF. The V call is TRBV6-2 or TRBV6-3, the J call TRBJ2-1; D gene uncertain. CDR3 length: 14 residues. Between the trimmed V and J ends, which lost 5 bases and 8 bases, there was a span of 16 bases. Germline-derived CDR1 and CDR2 are MNHEY and SVGEGT.